The rows below give T cell receptor beta chains drawn from one sample of a study of OX40 agonist ivuxolimab in advanced cancers. Some clones are missing from TCRdb's copy, which holds only in-frame ones; the method was immunoSEQ multiplex PCR. This table has about 83,000 clones, under 90% appearing once. The sequences come from CD4+ or CD8+ T cells sorted from blood, collected in a trial of the OX40 agonist ivuxolimab. These receptors were obtained from an adult with an advanced solid tumor such as melanoma, head and neck, liver or kidney cancer. Both conserved end residues are part of each CDR3. A D gene is named only where the DNA matches it firmly. Only some rows state a clone size, as once, few, many or a class for expanded clones.

CDR3nt,CDR3aa,v_gene,j_gene,d_gene,abundance
TGTGCCAGCAGACTTAAGGAGACAGATACGCAGTATTTT,CASRLKETDTQYF,TRBV7-2,TRBJ2-3,-,-
TGCGCCAGCAGCCAAGATATATCAGGGTGGGATGAAAAACTGTTTTTT,CASSQDISGWDEKLFF,TRBV4-3,TRBJ1-4,-,-
TGTGCCATCAGGGGGGGAAGGGGGCGCGGGACTGAAGCTTTCTTT,CAIRGGRGRGTEAFF,TRBV10-3,TRBJ1-1,TRBD1,once
TGTGCCAGCAGCGAACCGGGACAGGGCACAGATACGCAGTATTTT,CASSEPGQGTDTQYF,TRBV4-2,TRBJ2-3,TRBD1,-
TGTGCCAGCTCCCAAAGCGGACGAGTCTCTCCCCTCCACTTT,CASSQSGRVSPLHF,TRBV18,TRBJ1-6,-,-
TGTGCCTGGAGTGTACGTTTAGGGGGGGTCCACGAGCAGTACTTC,CAWSVRLGGVHEQYF,TRBV30,TRBJ2-7,-,-
TGTGCCAGCACCAGGACCCTGGGTGCTGAAGCTTTCTTT,CASTRTLGAEAFF,TRBV2,TRBJ1-1,-,-
TGTGCCATCACCCCAAGTGACGAATATGGCTACACCTTC,CAITPSDEYGYTF,TRBV10-3,TRBJ1-2,-,-
TGTGCCAGCAGCATGGGACAGGGGGCTCAAGAGACCCAGTACTTC,CASSMGQGAQETQYF,TRBV2,TRBJ2-5,TRBD1,-
TGTGCCAGCAGCCCAACCCCGGGACAGGGGTGGGGCTACACCTTC,CASSPTPGQGWGYTF,TRBV9,TRBJ1-2,TRBD1,once
TGTGCCAGCAGCTTGGCCCGGAACACCGGGGAGCTGTTTTTT,CASSLARNTGELFF,TRBV5-4,TRBJ2-2,-,-
TGTGCCAGCAGCTTAGTGGACAGGGGGGTAGGCTACACCTTC,CASSLVDRGVGYTF,TRBV7-2,TRBJ1-2,TRBD1,-
TGTGCCAGCTCACCAAGCCAGGGCGATTCACCCCTCCACTTT,CASSPSQGDSPLHF,TRBV18,TRBJ1-6,-,-
TGTGCCAGCAGCGGAGGGACAGGGGGTTCAATCGAGCAGTACTTC,CASSGGTGGSIEQYF,TRBV9,TRBJ2-7,TRBD1,-
TGTGCCAGCAGTGAGCGGACAGGGCCGAACACTGAAGCTTTCTTT,CASSERTGPNTEAFF,TRBV6-1,TRBJ1-1,TRBD1,-
TGTGCCAGCAGCCCAGCCTACACAGATACGCAGTATTTT,CASSPAYTDTQYF,TRBV7-3,TRBJ2-3,-,once
TGTGCCAGTAGTAGGACAGGGTTCTCACAGAGCAATCAGCCCCAGCATTTT,CASSRTGFSQSNQPQHF,TRBV19,TRBJ1-5,TRBD1,-
TGTGCCAGCAGTCCAAATAGAGACAACGAGCAGTACTTC,CASSPNRDNEQYF,TRBV27,TRBJ2-7,-,-
TGTGCCAGCAGCTTTGAGGGGGGAGATACGCAGTATTTT,CASSFEGGDTQYF,TRBV5-4,TRBJ2-3,-,-
TGTGCCAGCAACCGACCGGGGCAGGGAAATGCTGGAAACACCATATATTTT,CASNRPGQGNAGNTIYF,TRBV5-5,TRBJ1-3,-,-
TGTGCCAGCAGTTCTAGCGGGGGTGGATTCTCCACAGATACGCAGTATTTT,CASSSSGGGFSTDTQYF,TRBV7-9,TRBJ2-3,TRBD2,-
TGTGCCAGCAGCCCTCCTGCGTGGGTCACCGGGGAGCTGTTTTTT,CASSPPAWVTGELFF,TRBV7-3,TRBJ2-2,-,-
TGCGCCAGCAGCCTCGGGACAGGGGGATACGAGCAGTACTTC,CASSLGTGGYEQYF,TRBV5-1,TRBJ2-7,TRBD1,-
TGTGCCAGCAGTCCGGGTGGGGAGAGCGGGGAGCTGTTTTTT,CASSPGGESGELFF,TRBV28,TRBJ2-2,-,-
TGTGCCAGCAGCCTCGGGACAGTGGGCACTGAAGCTTTCTTT,CASSLGTVGTEAFF,TRBV5-5,TRBJ1-1,TRBD1,-
TGTGCCAGCAGTTTCAGCCATACAGGGCCTTGGGGGCTTGGGGGGCAGCCCCAGCATTTT,CASSFSHTGPWGLGGQPQHF,TRBV27,TRBJ1-5,-,-
TGTGCCAGCAGCCCTGACAGGGGGGGCGAGACCCAGTACTTC,CASSPDRGGETQYF,TRBV5-4,TRBJ2-5,TRBD1,-
TGTGCCAGCAGTTTATTCCGGGGTGGGGAGCAGTACTTC,CASSLFRGGEQYF,TRBV27,TRBJ2-7,-,-
TGTGCCAGCAGCTTAATCGGACAGGGGGCACGGAGGACTGAAGCTTTCTTT,CASSLIGQGARRTEAFF,TRBV7-9,TRBJ1-1,TRBD1,-
TGCGCCAGCAGCTCTGAAGGGGAGAACACTGAAGCTTTCTTT,CASSSEGENTEAFF,TRBV5-1,TRBJ1-1,-,-
TGTGCCAGCAGCTTAGCGAACAGGGGTCAAGAGACCCAGTACTTC,CASSLANRGQETQYF,TRBV7-7,TRBJ2-5,TRBD1,-
TGTGCCAGCAGTTACGTGGGTTATAATTCACCCCTCCACTTT,CASSYVGYNSPLHF,TRBV6-5,TRBJ1-6,-,-
TGTGCCAGCAGTGGGAACAGGGATGACTATGGCTACACCTTC,CASSGNRDDYGYTF,TRBV2,TRBJ1-2,-,-
TGTGCCAGCAGTGAAGCGCAGGCTGGGGGCTACACCTTC,CASSEAQAGGYTF,TRBV6-1,TRBJ1-2,-,-
TGCAGCGCCGCTATCGGGCAGGGGGTGAGCGGGGAGCTGTTTTTT,CSAAIGQGVSGELFF,TRBV29-1,TRBJ2-2,TRBD1,-
TGTGCCAGTAGTATAGACCGTCACGAGCAGTACTTC,CASSIDRHEQYF,TRBV19,TRBJ2-7,-,once
TGTGCCAGCACCTCCGGGGGCCACTTAACAGATACGCAGTATTTT,CASTSGGHLTDTQYF,TRBV7-9,TRBJ2-3,-,-
TGTGCCAGCAGGCATACCTGGGGGCGTAGCACAGATACGCAGTATTTT,CASRHTWGRSTDTQYF,TRBV2,TRBJ2-3,-,-
TGTGCCAGCAGCTTGGACACTCATCAGCCCCAGCATTTT,CASSLDTHQPQHF,TRBV7-9,TRBJ1-5,-,-
TGTGCCAGCAGTCGAGGTGCACAGAGAAATCAGCCCCAGCATTTT,CASSRGAQRNQPQHF,TRBV6-1,TRBJ1-5,-,-
TGTGCCAGCAGACACGAGAGGGCGGGCTACACCTTC,CASRHERAGYTF,TRBV11-2,TRBJ1-2,-,-
TGCAGCGTTGAAGACGGACAGGGGGGGAGGTATGGCTACACCTTC,CSVEDGQGGRYGYTF,TRBV29-1,TRBJ1-2,TRBD1,-
TGTGCCTGGATCCCACGGGGGCAGTTTGGAGATTCACCCCTCCACTTT,CAWIPRGQFGDSPLHF,TRBV30,TRBJ1-6,-,-
TGCAGCCTCGGGGCGGGGAGAGGGACCCAGTACTTC,CSLGAGRGTQYF,TRBV29-1,TRBJ2-5,-,few
TGTGCCAGCAGCCTCAACAGGGGGGATGCTAATGAAAAACTGTTTTTT,CASSLNRGDANEKLFF,TRBV5-6,TRBJ1-4,TRBD1,-
TGTGCCAGCAGCTTAAGAGGTCGGACTAGCGGGGGGTTCAATGAGCAGTTCTTC,CASSLRGRTSGGFNEQFF,TRBV7-3,TRBJ2-1,TRBD2,-
TGTGCCAGCCGTTCGGGGGTAAGGGGCTACACCTTC,CASRSGVRGYTF,TRBV28,TRBJ1-2,-,-
TGCGCCAGCACCAAACGTCCCACAGGGAACTATGGCTACACCTTC,CASTKRPTGNYGYTF,TRBV10-1,TRBJ1-2,-,-
TGTGCCAGCAGGCTGTTGAGGGCGCCGTCTGAAGCTTTCTTT,CASRLLRAPSEAFF,TRBV6-5,TRBJ1-1,-,-
TGTGCCAGCAGCTTAGACCCCAACCCAGGGTCCGGGGCCAACGTCCTGACTTTC,CASSLDPNPGSGANVLTF,TRBV7-2,TRBJ2-6,-,many